These 14 T cell receptor beta chains originate from one sample sequenced in a study of blood T cell repertoires in COVID-19. Measured with immunoSEQ multiplex PCR; TCRdb has only the in-frame clones, and not every one. The data contain 110,000 to 150,000 clones, 84% of them seen just once; the ten biggest clones take up approximately 9%. Sequencing was done on a sample of peripheral blood. Receptors were obtained from an elderly woman in a cohort sampled during active or convalescent COVID-19.

V usage is TRBV5-1 and J usage is TRBJ2-7, with D perhaps matching TRBD1 (6 bases). From germline, CDR1 is SGHRS and CDR2 YFSETQ. The CDR3 loop spans 14 amino acids. Trimming cost V 7 bases and J 3 bases, with 17 bases left between them. The CDR3 DNA is TGCGCCAGCGGAGCCGGGACACTTAACTACGAGCAGTACTTC. Amino acids: CASGAGTLNYEQYF.

There are a few counts of this clone. This chain joins TRBV9 and TRBJ1-1, with 8 nucleotides matching TRBD1. Unmatched junction bases numbered 4, after V lost 6 bases and J lost 0 bases. The CDR3 runs to 14 residues. Germline CDR1 reads SGDLS; CDR2 reads YYNGEE. For the CDR3, the DNA is TGTGCCAGCACCCTGGGACAGGTGAACACTGAAGCTTTCTTT. This encodes CASTLGQVNTEAFF.

The V and J genes are TRBV11-2 and TRBJ1-1; 11 nucleotides line up with TRBD1. V shed 6 bases, J shed 6 bases, and the junction held 6 bases outside the gene matches. The CDR3 spans 14 residues. CDR1 and CDR2 (germline): SGHAT, FQNNGV. The CDR3 spells CASRFRGQGAEAFF. The CDR3 DNA is TGTGCCAGCAGGTTCAGGGGACAGGGGGCTGAAGCTTTCTTT.

The V call is TRBV11-2, the J call TRBJ2-3; possible D gene TRBD2, 6 bases. V was trimmed by 5 bases and J by 8 bases, leaving 8 bases between them. Germline V CDR1 and CDR2: SGHAT, FQNNGV. The CDR3 length is 11 residues. The CDR3 sequence is CASSPGVTQYF. The DNA of the CDR3 is TGTGCCAGCAGCCCGGGGGTTACGCAGTATTTT.

The chain recombines TRBV7-8 with TRBJ2-7, with TRBD2 identical over 8 bases. The germline V gene encodes CDR1 SGHVS and CDR2 FQNEAQ. The V and J ends lost 7 bases and 2 bases, in that order; junction bases with no gene match: 10. There are 15 residues in the CDR3. The CDR3 nucleotides are TGTGCCAGCACCCCGGCAGCGGGGGCCACCTACGAGCAGTACGTC. This sequence encodes CASTPAAGATYEQYV.

The gene calls are TRBV7-6 and TRBJ2-2, with TRBD2 matching over 13 bases. CDR3 length: 19 amino acids. The germline V gene has CDR1 SGHVS and CDR2 FNYEAQ. Unmatched junction bases numbered 9, after V lost 3 bases and J lost 2 bases. The CDR3 sequence is CASSLRTSGGEINTGELFF. CDR3 coding DNA: TGTGCCAGCAGCTTGCGGACTAGCGGGGGAGAAATTAACACCGGGGAGCTGTTTTTT.

The V call is TRBV2, the J call TRBJ1-5; 8 bases line up with TRBD1. The CDR3 totals 14 residues. CDR1 and CDR2 (germline): SNHLY, FYNNEI. V was pared by 6 bases and J by 7 bases, with 8 bases of the junction left unmatched. The chain's CDR3 is CASSADREGQPQHF. CDR3 DNA sequence: TGTGCCAGCAGCGCGGACAGGGAGGGGCAGCCCCAGCATTTT.

This CDR3 reads CASTQGTNEKLFF. The CDR3 nucleotides read TGTGCCAGCACACAGGGAACTAATGAAAAACTGTTTTTT. The V call is TRBV3-1 (or the pseudogene TRBV3-2), the J call TRBJ1-4; a possible D gene is TRBD1 (6 bases). The CDR3 spans 13 residues. Trimming pared 7 bases from V and 1 base from J, leaving 7 bases between. The germline gives CDR1 LGHDT, CDR2 YNNKEL (reference sequence).

The genes are TRBV30 and TRBJ2-6; 9 positions agree with TRBD1. The germline CDR1 and CDR2 sequences are GTSNPN and SVGIG (reference sequence). The CDR3 runs 14 residues. Trimming at V came to 8 bases and at J to 2 bases, leaving 4 bases not matched to a gene. CDR3: CAGQGRTGANVLTF. The CDR3 DNA reads TGTGCCGGACAGGGGAGGACTGGGGCCAACGTCCTGACTTTC.

Points on this clone: Within the sample, other DNA sequences also encode this same CDR3. The CDR3 here is CASSLAGGPDTQYF. The CDR3 nucleotides are TGTGCCAGCAGTTTAGCGGGGGGGCCAGATACGCAGTATTTT. V is TRBV2 and J is TRBJ2-3, with TRBD2 identical over 11 bases. The CDR3 loop spans 14 amino acids. Germline-derived CDR1 and CDR2 are SNHLY and FYNNEI. V was pared by 5 bases and J by 4 bases, with 2 bases of the junction left unmatched. Supplemented by reference TRBV2 and TRBJ2-3, the full variable domain reads EPEVTQTPSHQVTQMGQEVILRCVPISNHLYFYWYRQILGQKVEFLVSFYNNEISEKSEIFDDQFSVERPDGSNFTLKIRSTKLEDSAMYFCASSLAGGPDTQYFGPGTRLTVL.

The chain combines TRBV5-1 with TRBJ2-6; 7 bases line up with TRBD1. Germline-derived CDR1 and CDR2 are SGHRS and YFSETQ. Trimming cost V 4 bases and J 0 bases; bases outside gene matches: 16. This CDR3 comprises 20 residues. This chain's CDR3 is CASSPTPRTGLYSGANVLTF. The CDR3 coding sequence is TGCGCCAGCAGCCCCACCCCCCGGACAGGTTTATACTCTGGGGCCAACGTCCTGACTTTC.

V usage is TRBV6-5 and J usage is TRBJ2-5; possible D gene TRBD1, 5 bases. The CDR3 extends over 13 amino acids. The V and J ends lost 0 bases and 5 bases respectively, with 7 bases between them. CDR1 and CDR2 from the germline V gene are MNHEY and SVGAGI. Here the CDR3 reads CASSYSGPETQYF. In nucleotides, the CDR3 is TGTGCCAGCAGTTACTCGGGGCCGGAGACCCAGTACTTC.

The rearrangement joins TRBV7-2 to TRBJ1-3; unclear D gene. Trimming removed 0 bases at V and 0 bases at J, with 6 bases between. The CDR3 totals 15 residues. Germline lookup yields CDR1 SGHTA and CDR2 FQGNSA. This CDR3 reads CASSLAYSSGNTIYF. The CDR3, as DNA: TGTGCCAGCAGCTTAGCGTACAGCTCTGGAAACACCATATATTTT.

CDR3 loop: CATPGGIREQFF. CDR3 nucleotides: TGTGCCACCCCGGGAGGGATCCGTGAGCAGTTCTTC. This chain uses TRBV15 with TRBJ2-1; 8 nucleotides align to TRBD2. The trim removed 8 bases at V and 9 bases at J, leaving 6 bases unmatched. This CDR3 has 12 residues. CDR1 is LNHNV, CDR2 YYDKDF, per germline (reference sequence).